These T cell receptor beta chains were read from a single sample in a study of T cells in Graves' hyperthyroidism and ophthalmopathy. Using its own MiXCR run on the multiplex PCR reads, TCRdb lists one record per CDR3 protein. The sample includes about 840,000 distinct CDR3 sequences, 35% to 45% of them seen just once. The sequenced material came from blood. The receptors here all came from a young man with Graves' hyperthyroidism. The CDR3 runs from the conserved cysteine through the conserved F or W. A clone size is listed for some rows: how often the clone was seen (once, few, many), or a class if it is expanded.

J gene | clone size | V gene | CDR3 protein
TRBJ1-2 | - | TRBV4-2 | CASSLGGPLHGYTF
TRBJ2-7 | few | TRBV10-3 | CASSPRTGTKDEQYF
TRBJ1-2 | many | TRBV25-1 | CASRGPSYGYTF
TRBJ2-7 | few | TRBV6-1 | CASSEGQTYEQYF
TRBJ1-6 | - | TRBV25-1 | CATSRDRGPHSPLHF
TRBJ1-1 | few | TRBV4-1 | CASSQSGSTEAFF
TRBJ1-1 | - | TRBV2 | CASGWTGANTEAFF
TRBJ2-2 | - | TRBV2 | CASGGTSRNTGELFF
TRBJ2-5 | - | TRBV2 | CASSERGRGQPQYF
TRBJ1-1 | - | TRBV5-1 | CASSQVKSRGRDQAFF
TRBJ1-5 | - | TRBV6-5 | CASSYGPLNTDQPQHF
TRBJ1-1 | - | TRBV14 | CASSHLEPDTEAFF
TRBJ2-2 | - | TRBV12-3/TRBV12-4 | CASSLISGLTGELFF
TRBJ2-2 | - | TRBV10-3 | CASSFGLGTGDTGELFF
TRBJ2-3 | - | TRBV11-2 | CASSLEGSFGPDTQYF
TRBJ1-1 | - | TRBV29-1 | CSVGVGRGDTEAFF
TRBJ2-7 | - | TRBV14 | CASSHPPAGEQYF
TRBJ2-7 | many | TRBV7-2 | CASSLVAGDEQYF
TRBJ2-7 | - | TRBV19 | CAWSPARVSYEQYF
TRBJ2-7 | few | TRBV2 | CASSLVGPPSSYEQYF
TRBJ1-2 | many | TRBV10-2 | CASSDPARDYGYTF
TRBJ1-4 | - | TRBV5-6 | CASSLGHGEAEKLFF
TRBJ1-4 | - | TRBV5-1 | CASSFGGHPTNEKLFF
TRBJ1-5 | - | TRBV29-1 | CSVARDNQPQHF
TRBJ2-5 | many | TRBV12-3/TRBV12-4 | CASSPGGHLGGWTQYF
TRBJ1-4 | many | TRBV7-9 | CASSGTKQEEKLFF
TRBJ2-7 | many | TRBV7-3 | CASSAVGGHEQYF
TRBJ2-7 | few | TRBV10-2 | CASSQAETDYEQYF
TRBJ1-2 | - | TRBV12-3/TRBV12-4 | CASSPPRTGIYGYTF
TRBJ2-3 | - | TRBV10-3 | CAITRGGSTDTQYF
TRBJ2-5 | - | TRBV19 | CASSIGTGYRTQYF
TRBJ1-5 | - | TRBV11-3 | CASSRQHNQPQHF
TRBJ1-2 | - | TRBV5-1 | CASSGRLGQGRGGYTF
TRBJ2-7 | - | TRBV29-1 | CSVRAGSYEQYF
TRBJ2-5 | - | TRBV7-2 | CASIGRGETQYF
TRBJ2-7 | few | TRBV10-3 | CASSNELGTSYEQYF
TRBJ1-5 | few | TRBV12-3/TRBV12-4 | CASSLSLNSNQPQHF
TRBJ2-5 | few | TRBV2 | CASSYSGGTQETQYF
TRBJ2-3 | - | TRBV2 | CASSFGLVPDTQYF
TRBJ1-5 | few | TRBV10-3 | CASSYGGVSGQPQHF